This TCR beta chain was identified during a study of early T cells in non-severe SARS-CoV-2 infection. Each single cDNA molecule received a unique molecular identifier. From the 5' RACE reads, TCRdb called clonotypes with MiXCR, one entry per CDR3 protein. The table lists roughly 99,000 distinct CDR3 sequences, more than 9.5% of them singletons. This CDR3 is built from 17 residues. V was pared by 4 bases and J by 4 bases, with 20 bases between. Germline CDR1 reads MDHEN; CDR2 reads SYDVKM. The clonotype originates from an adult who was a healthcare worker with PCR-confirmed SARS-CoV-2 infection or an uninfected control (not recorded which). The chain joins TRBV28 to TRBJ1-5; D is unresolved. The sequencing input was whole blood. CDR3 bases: TGTGCCAGCAGTTCTCTCTCTGCAGGTTATTATAATCAGCCCCAGCATTTT. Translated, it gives CASSSLSAGYYNQPQHF.